This entry features one T cell receptor beta chain sequence. The antigen is unknown. With V trimmed by 3 bases and J by 15 bases, 6 bases remained unmatched. The CDR3 consists of 12 residues. Germline CDR1 is LNHDA and CDR2 is SQIVND (reference sequence). Clones were sequenced by immunoSEQ multiplex PCR, and TCRdb holds only the in-frame ones, with some missing. The table lists more than 85,000 clones, over 80% of them singletons, with more than 6.5% in the top ten. These data are taken from a study of T cell responses to AZD1222 COVID-19 vaccine. General study results and limits: White British ancestry dominated among donors, who included more females, and clonal diversity was possibly underestimated.

The clonotype was recovered from an adult in good health. Sequencing used peripheral blood, obtained on day 0 of AZD1222 vaccination. The rearrangement uses TRBV19 and TRBJ1-4; 8 positions agree with TRBD1. In DNA, the CDR3 is TGTGCCAGTAGTATGTTGGACAGGGAGGTGTTTTTT. As protein: CASSMLDREVFF.